This T cell receptor (beta chain) was obtained from a study of blood T cells in healthy people across ages. The authors ran a second PCR of 7 to 11 cycles using a sample-barcoded 5' primer and a J-beta primer mix. TCRdb fed the 5' RACE reads into MiXCR, producing one record per CDR3 protein. This sample carries over 1.5 million distinct CDR3 sequences, around half of them seen once, and the ten largest clones take less than 2.5%. The CDR3 contains 16 residues. Trimming removed 6 bases from V and 6 bases from J; junction bases left unmatched: 12. CDR1 is MNHEY, CDR2 SVGEGT, per germline. The clonotype was recovered from a woman in her thirties or forties in good health. The V and J genes are TRBV6-2 or TRBV6-3 and TRBJ1-2, with 11 positions matching TRBD1. Sequencing used blood. CDR3 amino acids: CASRDSGTGGKNGYTF. CDR3 bases: TGTGCCAGCAGAGACTCCGGGACAGGGGGAAAAAATGGCTACACCTTC.